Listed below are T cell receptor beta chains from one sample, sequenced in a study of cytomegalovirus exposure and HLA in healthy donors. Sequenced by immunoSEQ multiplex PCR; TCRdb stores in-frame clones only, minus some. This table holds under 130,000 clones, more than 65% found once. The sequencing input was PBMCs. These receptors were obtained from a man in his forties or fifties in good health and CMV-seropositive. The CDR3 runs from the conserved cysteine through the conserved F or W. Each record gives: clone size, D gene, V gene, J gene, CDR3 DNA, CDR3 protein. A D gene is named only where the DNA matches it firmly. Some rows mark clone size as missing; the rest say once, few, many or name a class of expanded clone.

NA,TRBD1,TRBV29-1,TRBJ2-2,TGCAGCGTTGGAGATTGGGACAGGGGGCGCTTCACCGGGGAGCTGTTTTTT,CSVGDWDRGRFTGELFF
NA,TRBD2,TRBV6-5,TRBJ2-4,TGTGCCAGCAGTTACACGACTAGCCCGTACAGTCAGTACTTC,CASSYTTSPYSQYF
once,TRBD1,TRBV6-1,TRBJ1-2,TGTGCCAGCAGTTCGGCAGGGGGCTATGGCTACACCTTC,CASSSAGGYGYTF
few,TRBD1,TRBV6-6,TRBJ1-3,TGTGCCAGCAGGACAGGGTCTGGAAACACCATATATTTT,CASRTGSGNTIYF
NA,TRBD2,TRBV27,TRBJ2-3,TGTGCCGTCTTGTCGACTAGCGGAAGCACAGATACGCAGTATTTT,CAVLSTSGSTDTQYF
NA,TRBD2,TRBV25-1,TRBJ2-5,TGTGCCAGCAGAGAGGGACTAGCAGAGACCCAGTACTTC,CASREGLAETQYF
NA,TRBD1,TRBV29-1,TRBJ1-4,TGCAGCGTTGAGGGGACAACAGGGGAAGGAAAACTGTTTTTT,CSVEGTTGEGKLFF
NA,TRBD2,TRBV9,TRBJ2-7,TGTGCCAGCAGCGTAGGGGCTAGCGGGGCCTACGAGCAGTACTTC,CASSVGASGAYEQYF
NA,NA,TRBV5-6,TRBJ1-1,TGTGCCAGCAGCTCCCGCCCGGGGGTTAACACTGAAGCTTTCTTT,CASSSRPGVNTEAFF
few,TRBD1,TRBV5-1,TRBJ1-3,TGCGCCAGCAGCACCAGGGGGACAGGGGTCGGAAACACCATATATTTT,CASSTRGTGVGNTIYF
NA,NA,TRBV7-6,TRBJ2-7,TGTGCCAGCAGCTTTTGGAGGGATGACTACGAGCAGTACTTC,CASSFWRDDYEQYF
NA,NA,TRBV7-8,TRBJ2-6,TGTGCCAGCAGCTTAAGACAGGCCAGACTCTCTGGGGCCAACGTCCTGACTTTC,CASSLRQARLSGANVLTF
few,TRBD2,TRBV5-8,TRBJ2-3,TGTGCCAGCAGCCCAGGGACTAGCGGGCGCACAGATACGCAGTATTTT,CASSPGTSGRTDTQYF
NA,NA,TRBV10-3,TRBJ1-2,TGTGCCATCAGTGAGCGAGCAGGTTATGATGGCTACACCTTC,CAISERAGYDGYTF
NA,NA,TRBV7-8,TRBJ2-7,TGTGCCAGTAGAACTTGGACACACTCCTACGAGCAGTACTTC,CASRTWTHSYEQYF
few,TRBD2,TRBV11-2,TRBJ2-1,TGTGCCAGCAGCTTTTCCGGGACTAGCGGGACCAATGAGCAGTTCTTC,CASSFSGTSGTNEQFF
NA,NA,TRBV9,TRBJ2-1,TGTGCCAGCAGCGTTGGCTCGCAGTCCCAATACCCCAACAATGAGCAGTTCTTC,CASSVGSQSQYPNNEQFF
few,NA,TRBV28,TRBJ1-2,TGTGCCAGCAGTTTAGGAACCCGGGGGAACTATGGCTACACCTTC,CASSLGTRGNYGYTF
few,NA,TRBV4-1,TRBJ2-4,TGCGCCAGCAGCCAAGATAGGAGTCTACTTCAAGGGGCCAAAAACAGTCAGTACTTC,CASSQDRSLLQGAKNSQYF
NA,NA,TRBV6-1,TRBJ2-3,TGTGCCAGCAGTGAAATGCGGGCCAGCCACACAGATACGCAGTATTTT,CASSEMRASHTDTQYF
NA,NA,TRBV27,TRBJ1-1,TGTGCCAGCAGTTTAATTCAGGGATACACTGAAGCTTTCTTT,CASSLIQGYTEAFF
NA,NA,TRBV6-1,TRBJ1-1,TGTGCCAGCTGCCTGGGGCGCGGCACTGAAGCTTTCTTT,CASCLGRGTEAFF
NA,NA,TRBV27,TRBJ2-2,TGTGCCAGCAGTTTAGAGGGAATCGCCGGGGAGCTGTTTTTT,CASSLEGIAGELFF
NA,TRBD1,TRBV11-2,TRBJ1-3,TGTGCCAGCAGACCGACAGGGTCTGGAAACACCATATATTTT,CASRPTGSGNTIYF
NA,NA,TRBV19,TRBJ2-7,TGTGCCAGTAGTACGACAGACAGATACGAGCAGTACTTC,CASSTTDRYEQYF
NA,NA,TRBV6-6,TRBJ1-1,TGTGCCAGCAATACCGCCCAAACAGGGAAGGGCACTGAAGCTTTCTTT,CASNTAQTGKGTEAFF
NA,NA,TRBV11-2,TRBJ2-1,TGTGCCAGCAGCCACACCAGGGGTGAGCAGTTCTTC,CASSHTRGEQFF
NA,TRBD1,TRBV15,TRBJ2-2,TGTGCCACCAGCAGGGACAGGGGCAACACCGGGGAGCTGTTTTTT,CATSRDRGNTGELFF
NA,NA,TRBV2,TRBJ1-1,TGTGCCAGCAGTGACATCAGGGGAGAGGTGAACACTGAAGCTTTCTTT,CASSDIRGEVNTEAFF
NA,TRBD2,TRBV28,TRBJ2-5,TGTGCCAGCAGTTTGACTAGCGGGGGGGTCAACCGAGAGACCCAGTACTTC,CASSLTSGGVNRETQYF
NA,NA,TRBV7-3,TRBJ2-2,TGTGCCAGCAGCTGGGGGGGCCCGGCGAACACCGGGGAGCTGTTTTTT,CASSWGGPANTGELFF
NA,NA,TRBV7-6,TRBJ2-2,TGTGCCAGCAGCATCAACAGGGAGGGCACCGGGGAGCTGTTTTTT,CASSINREGTGELFF
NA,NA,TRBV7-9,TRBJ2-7,TGTGCCAGCAGCGGAGGCTTCTCCTACGAGCAGTACTTC,CASSGGFSYEQYF
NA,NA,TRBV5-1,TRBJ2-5,TGCGCCAGCAGCTTACAGGAGCAAGAGACCCAGTACTTC,CASSLQEQETQYF
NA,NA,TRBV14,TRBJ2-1,TGTGCCAGCAGCCAAGTAAAGCGGAAGAAGTACTACAATGAGCAGTTCTTC,CASSQVKRKKYYNEQFF
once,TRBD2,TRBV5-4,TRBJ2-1,TGTGCCAGCAGCGCGACAGCGGGGTACAATGAGCAGTTCTTC,CASSATAGYNEQFF
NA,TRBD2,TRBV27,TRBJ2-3,TGTGCCAGCAGTTTACGGGGCGGGAGACAATATACGCAGTATTTT,CASSLRGGRQYTQYF
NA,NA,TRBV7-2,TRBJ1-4,TGTGCCAGCAGCTTATCTTCGACTAGAAAACTGTTTTTT,CASSLSSTRKLFF
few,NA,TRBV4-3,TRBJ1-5,TGCGCCAGCAGCCAGTCGGGTGGTGGCAATCAGCCCCAGCATTTT,CASSQSGGGNQPQHF
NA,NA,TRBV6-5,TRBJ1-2,TGTGCCAGCAGTTACTCGACGGCAGGGGTTGACGGCTACACCTTC,CASSYSTAGVDGYTF
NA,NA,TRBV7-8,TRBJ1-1,TGTGCCAGCAGCCCCCCACCCTGGCGGGGCCAGAACACTGAAGCTTTCTTT,CASSPPPWRGQNTEAFF
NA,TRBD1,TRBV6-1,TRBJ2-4,TGTGCCAGCAGTGAAGCTCCCGGGACAGGGATTTCCAAAAACATTCAGTACTTC,CASSEAPGTGISKNIQYF
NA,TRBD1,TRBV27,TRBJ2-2,TGTGCCAGCAAAAGTGATTCCCGGGACAGGGGGAACACCGGGGAGCTGTTTTTT,CASKSDSRDRGNTGELFF
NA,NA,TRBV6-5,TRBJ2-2,TGTGCCAGCCGACTGGTTAACACCGGGGAGCTGTTTTTT,CASRLVNTGELFF
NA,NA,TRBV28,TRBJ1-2,TGTGCCAGCAGTTTTCTGGGAGGGGGACGCGGCTACACCTTC,CASSFLGGGRGYTF
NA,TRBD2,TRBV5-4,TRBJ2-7,TGTGCCAGCAGCTTAGTAGCGGGAGGTGCCTACGAGCAGTACTTC,CASSLVAGGAYEQYF
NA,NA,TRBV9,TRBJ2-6,TGTGCCAGCAGCTCGGAGGGGGCAGGGACTGGGGCCAACGTCCTGACTTTC,CASSSEGAGTGANVLTF
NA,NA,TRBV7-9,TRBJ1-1,TGTGCCAGCAGCTTAGCGTCGGGTGGCACTGAAGCTTTCTTT,CASSLASGGTEAFF
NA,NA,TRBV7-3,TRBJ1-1,TGTGCCAGCAGCTTATCAGGGTTTGCTGAAGCTTTCTTT,CASSLSGFAEAFF
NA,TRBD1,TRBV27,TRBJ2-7,TGTGCCAGCAGTCCCGGGACAGGGCTGTACGAGCAGTACTTC,CASSPGTGLYEQYF
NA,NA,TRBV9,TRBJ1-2,TGTGCCAGCAGCCCGAGGACAGAGAGGGGCTATGGCTACACCTTC,CASSPRTERGYGYTF